Shown below are 32 T cell receptor beta chains from a single sample sequenced in a study of blood T cell repertoires in COVID-19. Libraries were prepared by immunoSEQ multiplex PCR; TCRdb keeps only in-frame clonotypes and omits some of them. The data hold more than 250,000 clones, with just under 90% observed a single time. Sequenced sample: peripheral blood. The receptors shown here come from a woman aged 50 to 65 with COVID-19, enrolled during active disease.

The chain links TRBV7-8 to TRBJ1-1, with TRBD1 as a possible D gene (5 bases). The CDR3 extends over 14 amino acids. The V gene's germline CDR1 is SGHVS and CDR2 FQNEAQ. The V gene lost 3 bases and the J gene lost 0 bases, with 8 bases spanning the gap. The CDR3 region is CASSLTALNTEAFF. CDR3 bases: TGTGCCAGCAGCTTGACAGCGTTGAACACTGAAGCTTTCTTT.

The chain recombines TRBV30 with TRBJ2-5; unclear D gene. V shed 1 base and J shed 3 bases, with 9 bases lying between them. Germline lookup yields CDR1 GTSNPN and CDR2 SVGIG (reference sequence). The CDR3 consists of 13 residues. The CDR3, as DNA: TGTGCCTGGAGTGCGGCGGTGGAAGAGACCCAGTACTTC. Its translation: CAWSAAVEETQYF.

The chain has TRBV18 and TRBJ1-5, with 7 bases lining up with TRBD1. Germline V CDR1 and CDR2: KGHSH, LQKENI. The CDR3 loop spans 16 amino acids. With 4 bases clipped from V and 2 bases from J, the junction kept 8 bases outside the gene matches. This chain's CDR3 is CASSLDRAGGNQPQHF. The CDR3 DNA sequence: TGTGCCAGCTCACTCGACAGGGCAGGGGGCAATCAGCCCCAGCATTTT.

The chain combines TRBV7-6 with TRBJ1-3, with D tentatively TRBD1 (6 bases). Germline V CDR1 and CDR2: SGHVS, FNYEAQ. V shed 0 bases and J shed 0 bases, with 15 bases lying between them. The CDR3 runs 18 residues. This chain's CDR3 is CASSLAGAPMTSGNTIYF. The CDR3 DNA follows: TGTGCCAGCAGCTTAGCGGGGGCCCCGATGACCTCTGGAAACACCATATATTTT.

CDR3 nucleotide sequence: TGTGCCAGCAGCACTCGAAGCGAGCAGTACTTC. It specifies CASSTRSEQYF. The V and J genes are TRBV3-1 (or the pseudogene TRBV3-2) and TRBJ2-7; D call uncertain. Per germline, CDR1 LGHDT and CDR2 YNNKEL (reference sequence). V was clipped by 5 bases and J by 6 bases, with 8 bases between them. The CDR3 runs 11 residues.

This chain joins TRBV5-1 and TRBJ2-2; TRBD2 matches at 9 bases. The CDR3 extends over 19 amino acids. Germline lookup yields CDR1 SGHRS and CDR2 YFSETQ. V lost 0 bases to trimming and J lost 6 bases; unmatched junction nucleotides: 15. As DNA, the CDR3 is TGCGCCAGCAGCTTGGCCTTACGGCTAGCGGGAAACTTAGCCGGGGAGCTGTTTTTT. This encodes CASSLALRLAGNLAGELFF.

This chain joins TRBV18 and TRBJ2-6, with 7 positions matching TRBD1. The germline V gene has CDR1 KGHSH and CDR2 LQKENI. V lost 1 base and J lost 2; bases outside the gene matches: 11. This CDR3 contains 19 residues. CDR3 in amino acids: CASSPRTQGELAGANVLTF. In nucleotides, the CDR3 is TGTGCCAGCTCACCACGAACGCAGGGGGAATTAGCTGGGGCCAACGTCCTGACTTTC. Combining the CDR3 with reference TRBV18 and TRBJ2-6 gives the whole variable domain NAGVMQNPRHLVRRRGQEARLRCSPMKGHSHVYWYRQLPEEGLKFMVYLQKENIIDESGMPKERFSAEFPKEGPSILRIQQVVRGDSAAYFCASSPRTQGELAGANVLTFGAGSRLTVL.

The chain recombines TRBV2 with TRBJ1-4; D is unclear. V dropped 6 bases and J dropped 0 bases, with 20 bases sitting between them. Per the germline V gene, CDR1 is SNHLY and CDR2 is FYNNEI. This CDR3 comprises 18 residues. CDR3 sequence reads: CASRVSVKQRTTNEKLFF. The CDR3 DNA reads as TGTGCCAGCAGGGTATCGGTAAAGCAGCGTACAACTAATGAAAAACTGTTTTTT.

The chain employs TRBV7-3 and TRBJ2-1, with D perhaps matching TRBD2 (5 bases). Germline CDR1 SGHTA, CDR2 FQGTGA. This CDR3 has 14 residues. V gave up 5 bases and J gave up 4 bases, with 12 bases separating them. CDR3 nucleotides: TGTGCCAGCAGCCCAGGACTGGATTACAATGAGCAGTTCTTC. Translation gives CASSPGLDYNEQFF. The whole variable domain, filled in from reference TRBV7-3 and TRBJ2-1, reads GAGVSQTPSNKVTEKGKYVELRCDPISGHTALYWYRQSLGQGPEFLIYFQGTGAADDSGLPNDRFFAVRPEGSVSTLKIQRTERGDSAVYLCASSPGLDYNEQFFGPGTRLTVL.

The chain carries TRBV13 and TRBJ1-1, with no clear D. Germline V gene sequence: CDR1 PRHDT, CDR2 FYEKMQ (reference sequence). The CDR3 totals 14 residues. V lost 2 bases, J lost 5 bases, and 12 bases lay in between. CDR3 amino acids: CASSLWAQRTEAFF. In nucleotides, the CDR3 is TGTGCCAGCAGCTTATGGGCCCAAAGAACTGAAGCTTTCTTT.

This clone came up once. The rearrangement links TRBV7-9 to TRBJ2-2; tentative D call: TRBD2 (6 bases). Per germline, CDR1 SEHNR and CDR2 FQNEAQ (reference sequence). Trimming took off 7 bases at V and 3 bases at J, with 15 bases between the two ends. The CDR3 has 15 residues. As DNA, the CDR3 is TGTGCCAGCACCGGATCCCGGGACTACACCGGGGAGCTGTTTTTT. Its translation is CASTGSRDYTGELFF.

The J gene is TRBJ2-3, the V gene TRBV19, with 10 bases lining up with TRBD2. V lost 10 bases, J lost 1 base, and 8 bases stayed unmatched. This CDR3 has 15 residues. Germline assignment: CDR1 LNHDA and CDR2 SQIVND (reference sequence). This CDR3 is CATRGGTSGTDTQYF. The CDR3 coding sequence is TGTGCCACCCGAGGAGGGACTAGCGGCACAGATACGCAGTATTTT.

The chain has TRBV18 and TRBJ1-1, with D possibly being TRBD1 (5 bases). The CDR3 has 13 residues. In germline, CDR1 is KGHSH, CDR2 LQKENI. Trimming left V 3 bases short and J 3 bases short, with 8 bases between. The DNA for the CDR3 is TGTGCCAGCTCACCTCAGACAGACACTGAAGCTTTCTTT. It specifies CASSPQTDTEAFF.

This clone was detected once. This chain joins TRBV19 and TRBJ1-1; D remains ambiguous. Trimming took off 5 bases at V and 11 bases at J, with 15 bases between the two ends. Germline CDR1 is LNHDA and CDR2 is SQIVND (reference sequence). The CDR3 extends over 12 amino acids. This CDR3 is CASSPRDRRAFF. In nucleotides, the CDR3 is TGTGCCAGTAGTCCTCGGGATCGGAGGGCTTTCTTT.

V is TRBV5-4 and J is TRBJ2-7, with TRBD2 matching over 9 bases. Germline CDR1 reads SGHNT; CDR2 reads YYREEE (reference sequence). The trim removed 1 base at V and 3 bases at J, leaving 5 bases unmatched. This CDR3 spans 15 amino acids. Here the CDR3 DNA reads TGTGCCAGCAGCTTGATCGCGGGAGGGGGCTACGAGCAGTACTTC. Amino acids: CASSLIAGGGYEQYF.

In this sample, this clone turned up once. This rearrangement joins TRBV29-1 to TRBJ1-1; tentative D call: TRBD1 (6 bases). V was cut by 7 bases and J by 1 base, with 10 bases left in between. CDR3 length: 12 amino acids. Looked up from germline, CDR1 is SQVTM and CDR2 is ANQGSEA. The CDR3 spells CSGIQGNTEAFF. In nucleotides, the CDR3 is TGCAGCGGCATACAGGGGAACACTGAAGCTTTCTTT.

This clone was counted a few times. This chain's CDR3 is CASSYSTGVNEKLFF. CDR3 bases: TGTGCCAGCAGTTACTCGACAGGGGTTAATGAAAAACTGTTTTTT. This sequence joins TRBV6-5 and TRBJ1-4; 8 nucleotides match TRBD1. V gave up 0 bases and J gave up 4 bases; unmatched junction bases: 1. CDR3 length: 15 residues. The germline V gene encodes CDR1 MNHEY and CDR2 SVGAGI.

The chain employs TRBV9 and TRBJ2-3; D is ambiguous. CDR3 length: 15 amino acids. V was clipped by 4 bases and J by 2 bases, with 14 bases between them. CDR1 is SGDLS and CDR2 is YYNGEE in the germline V gene. The CDR3 loop reads CASSPKSLPTDTQYF. The DNA of the CDR3 is TGTGCCAGCAGCCCAAAATCCCTACCCACAGATACGCAGTATTTT.

V and J are TRBV11-3 and TRBJ2-3; the match to TRBD2 covers 7 bases. Germline V gives CDR1 SGHNT, CDR2 YENEEA. The CDR3 length is 15 residues. V lost 4 bases and J lost 3; bases outside the gene matches: 7. CDR3 region: CASSSGTKYTDTQYF. The CDR3, as DNA: TGTGCCAGCAGCTCGGGGACTAAATATACAGATACGCAGTATTTT.

The rearrangement links TRBV30 to TRBJ1-5, with TRBD1 matching 7 bases. This CDR3 is built from 12 residues. The germline V gene encodes CDR1 GTSNPN and CDR2 SVGIG (reference sequence). The ends lost 5 bases at V and 8 bases at J; junction bases unmatched: 6. CDR3 amino acids: CAWGGTGEPQHF. CDR3 nucleotides: TGTGCCTGGGGGGGTACAGGGGAGCCCCAGCATTTT.

This clone occurred once. The chain has TRBV19 and TRBJ2-3; 10 positions match TRBD1. The germline V gene has CDR1 LNHDA and CDR2 SQIVND (reference sequence). The CDR3 spans 14 residues. V shed 6 bases, J shed 6 bases, and the junction held 6 bases outside the gene matches. CDR3 DNA sequence: TGTGCCAGTAGAGCGACAGGGGGCCGGGATACGCAGTATTTT. Translation: CASRATGGRDTQYF.

This chain links TRBV9 with TRBJ2-7; 7 bases map to TRBD1. J gave up 2 bases and V 4 bases, and 6 bases lay outside the gene matches. Germline V gene lookup returns CDR1 SGDLS and CDR2 YYNGEE. There are 14 residues in the CDR3. DNA of the CDR3: TGTGCCAGCAGCCCAGGGACAGATACCTACGAGCAGTACTTC. It translates to CASSPGTDTYEQYF. The whole variable domain, filled in from reference TRBV9 and TRBJ2-7, reads DSGVTQTPKHLITATGQRVTLRCSPRSGDLSVYWYQQSLDQGLQFLIQYYNGEERAKGNILERFSAQQFPDLHSELNLSSLELGDSALYFCASSPGTDTYEQYFGPGTRLTVT.

The chain employs TRBV6-5 and TRBJ1-1; the D is unclear. V was clipped by 6 bases and J by 2 bases, with 16 bases between them. CDR1 is MNHEY, CDR2 SVGAGI, per germline. The CDR3 sequence is 15 residues long. CDR3 in DNA: TGTGCCAGCAGGGACTGGATCGGGCTTAACACTGAAGCTTTCTTT. Translation: CASRDWIGLNTEAFF.

This clone turned up a few times. J is TRBJ1-5 and V is TRBV7-2; D possibly corresponds to TRBD1 (5 bases). V dropped 8 bases and J dropped 2 bases, with 13 bases sitting between them. This CDR3 comprises 14 residues. From germline, CDR1 is SGHTA and CDR2 FQGNSA. DNA for the CDR3: TGTGCCAGCGATTTCGGGGGGGGCAATCAGCCCCAGCATTTT. Amino acids: CASDFGGGNQPQHF.

This clone has more than one count but fewer than ten. The chain joins TRBV10-3 to TRBJ1-1, with a tentative D call TRBD1 (6 bases). The CDR3 totals 12 residues. Germline CDR1 reads ENHRY; CDR2 reads SYGVKD. Trimming shortened V by 9 bases and J by 0 bases, and 8 bases separated the two germline ends. The CDR3 nucleotides are TGTGCCATTCGACAGGTGAACACTGAAGCTTTCTTT. This encodes CAIRQVNTEAFF.

The J gene is TRBJ2-7, the V gene TRBV19; TRBD2 matches at 15 bases. CDR1 and CDR2 from the germline V gene are LNHDA and SQIVND (reference sequence). The J segment lost 2 bases and the V segment lost 4 bases, leaving 9 bases of the junction unmatched. This CDR3 is 18 amino acids long. The CDR3 bases are TGTGCCAGTAGTAGGACCGGGACTAGCGGGAGGCGACCCTACGAGCAGTACTTC. This encodes CASSRTGTSGRRPYEQYF. Variable domain in full (rest from reference TRBV19 and TRBJ2-7): DGGITQSPKYLFRKEGQNVTLSCEQNLNHDAMYWYRQDPGQGLRLIYYSQIVNDFQKGDIAEGYSVSREKKESFPLTVTSAQKNPTAFYLCASSRTGTSGRRPYEQYFGPGTRLTVT.

This clone showed up just once. The genes are TRBV27 and TRBJ2-2; 8 bases fit TRBD2. The CDR3 runs to 14 residues. Unmatched junction bases numbered 5, after V lost 6 bases and J lost 5 bases. CDR1 MNHEY and CDR2 SMNVEV come from the germline V gene (reference sequence). CDR3 coding DNA: TGTGCCAGCAGGAGAAGCGGGAGAACCGGGGAGCTGTTTTTT. Its protein product is CASRRSGRTGELFF.

This clone was counted a few times. The rearrangement links TRBV7-2 to TRBJ1-1; tentatively, D is TRBD1 (5 bases). Trimming took 2 bases from V and 1 from J, leaving 5 bases between them. The CDR3 totals 13 residues. CDR1 is SGHTA, CDR2 FQGNSA, per germline. CDR3 nucleotide sequence: TGTGCCAGCAGCTTACAGGGGAACACTGAAGCTTTCTTT. Protein: CASSLQGNTEAFF.

This clone came up once. CDR3 DNA sequence: TGTGCCAGCAGTTTGGGACTAGCTACCTACGAGCAGTACTTC. Protein: CASSLGLATYEQYF. The chain is built from TRBV6-5 and TRBJ2-7; 9 bases fit TRBD2. Germline CDR1 reads MNHEY; CDR2 reads SVGAGI. The CDR3 is made up of 14 amino acids. V shed 4 bases and J 2 bases; nucleotides not matched to a gene: 3.

The chain joins TRBV6-5 to TRBJ1-3; D uncertain. The germline V gene encodes CDR1 MNHEY and CDR2 SVGAGI. Trimming removed 0 bases at V and 3 bases at J, with 9 bases between. This CDR3 contains 15 residues. The CDR3: CASSYSIQNGNTIYF. The CDR3 DNA sequence: TGTGCCAGCAGTTACTCGATCCAGAATGGAAACACCATATATTTT.

The chain has TRBV7-3 and TRBJ2-3; tentative D call: TRBD1 (6 bases). V dropped 5 bases and J dropped 2 bases, with 20 bases sitting between them. CDR3 length: 17 amino acids. Germline CDR1 is SGHTA and CDR2 is FQGTGA. CDR3 DNA sequence: TGTGCCAGCAGCCCCTCTATGCTGCAGGGGACCACAGATACGCAGTATTTT. This encodes CASSPSMLQGTTDTQYF. Full variable domain (outside the CDR3, taken from reference TRBV7-3 and TRBJ2-3): GAGVSQTPSNKVTEKGKYVELRCDPISGHTALYWYRQSLGQGPEFLIYFQGTGAADDSGLPNDRFFAVRPEGSVSTLKIQRTERGDSAVYLCASSPSMLQGTTDTQYFGPGTRLTVL.

V gene TRBV7-9 combines with J gene TRBJ2-7; possible D gene TRBD2, 5 bases. Germline V gives CDR1 SEHNR, CDR2 FQNEAQ (reference sequence). CDR3 size: 14 residues. Deletions cut 2 bases from V and 7 bases from J, with 15 bases between. The CDR3 DNA reads TGTGCCAGCAGCTTATCCGGACCCCCGGGGGAGCAGTACTTC. It is translated as CASSLSGPPGEQYF.